The rows below give T cell receptor beta chains drawn from one sample of a study of T-cell reconstitution after alpha-beta-depleted transplantation in children. TCRdb independently ran MiXCR on the PCR reads; one entry per CDR3 protein. The sample has 550,000 to 600,000 distinct CDR3 sequences, more than 20% seen once; the top ten hold around 14%. Here the sequenced sample was PBMCs, mostly from graft donor cells, taken 360 days after TCRalphabeta/CD19-depleted stem cell transplant. These receptors came from a boy younger than two who had a stem cell transplant for acute myeloid leukemia, so the T cells may come from the graft donor. Both conserved end residues are part of each CDR3. D genes are given only for firm matches. A clone size is listed for some rows: how often the clone was seen (once, few, many), or a class if it is expanded.

D: TRBD1; V: TRBV29-1; size: .; J: TRBJ1-1; DNA: TGCAGCATAGGGACAGGGATGAACACTGAAGCTTTCTTT; CDR3: CSIGTGMNTEAFF
D: .; V: TRBV20-1; size: few; J: TRBJ1-2; DNA: TGCAGTGCTAGAGGCGCAGGGTTGTATGGCTACACCTTC; CDR3: CSARGAGLYGYTF
D: TRBD1; V: TRBV3-1; size: few; J: TRBJ2-7; DNA: TGTGCCAGCAGCCCCGGCACCAGGGGGTCGGTCGAGCAGTACTTC; CDR3: CASSPGTRGSVEQYF
D: .; V: TRBV29-1; size: many; J: TRBJ1-4; DNA: TGCAGCGTCACCCGGGACGTACGACGGGGAGAAAAACTGTTTTTT; CDR3: CSVTRDVRRGEKLFF
D: .; V: TRBV12-3/TRBV12-4; size: few; J: TRBJ1-2; DNA: TGTGCCAGCAGTCCCGCCGGGACAAACTATGGCTACACCTTC; CDR3: CASSPAGTNYGYTF
D: .; V: TRBV29-1; size: many; J: TRBJ1-2; DNA: TGCAGCGTCGCCGGACAGCCCGGCCTCTATGGCTACACCTTC; CDR3: CSVAGQPGLYGYTF
D: .; V: TRBV10-3; size: .; J: TRBJ2-7; DNA: TGTGCCGGAGGGGGGGACAACTACGAGCAGTACTTC; CDR3: CAGGGDNYEQYF
D: .; V: TRBV6-1; size: .; J: TRBJ1-1; DNA: TGTGCCAGCAGCTTCTTGGCAGGGACCGCACTCCCGACGGACACTGAAGCTTTCTTT; CDR3: CASSFLAGTALPTDTEAFF
D: .; V: TRBV20-1; size: .; J: TRBJ1-1; DNA: TGCAGTGCTAGAGTGACACCCAGGCGGCCTGGCTTCTTT; CDR3: CSARVTPRRPGFF
D: .; V: TRBV5-4; size: many; J: TRBJ2-3; DNA: TGTGCCAGCAGCTTAGGAGGGGACACAGATACGCAGTATTTT; CDR3: CASSLGGDTDTQYF
D: TRBD1; V: TRBV7-2; size: .; J: TRBJ2-5; DNA: TGTGCCAGCAGCTGGGGACAGGGGGAGGTCCAGTACTTC; CDR3: CASSWGQGEVQYF
D: .; V: TRBV20-1; size: .; J: TRBJ1-6; DNA: TGCAGGGCCCACAGGGACATGCCATCTAATTCACCCCTCCACTTT; CDR3: CRAHRDMPSNSPLHF
D: .; V: TRBV12-3/TRBV12-4; size: .; J: TRBJ2-2; DNA: TGTGCCAGCAGTCTTGACAGGAACCCCGGGGAGCTGTTTTTT; CDR3: CASSLDRNPGELFF
D: .; V: TRBV5-5; size: .; J: TRBJ1-5; DNA: TGTGCCAGCAGCTTGGATCCGGGACCCTCCAATCAGCCCCAGCATTTT; CDR3: CASSLDPGPSNQPQHF
D: TRBD2; V: TRBV4-1; size: .; J: TRBJ2-2; DNA: TGCGCCAGCAGCCGGGTGGGACTAGCGGGGGGGCCTAGCACCGGGGAGCTGTTTTTT; CDR3: CASSRVGLAGGPSTGELFF
D: .; V: TRBV25-1; size: few; J: TRBJ2-1; DNA: TGTGCCAGCAGTGAACCGAAGGGCTACTCCCCGTACAATGAGCAGTTCTTC; CDR3: CASSEPKGYSPYNEQFF
D: TRBD2; V: TRBV9; size: many; J: TRBJ2-3; DNA: TGTGCCAGCAGCATGAGACTAGCGGGGGGGCCCGATACGCAGTATTTT; CDR3: CASSMRLAGGPDTQYF
D: .; V: TRBV10-3; size: .; J: TRBJ2-7; DNA: TGTGCCATCAGGCGAGGGAACGAGCAGTACTTC; CDR3: CAIRRGNEQYF
D: TRBD1; V: TRBV6-2/TRBV6-3; size: many; J: TRBJ2-6; DNA: TGTGCCAGCAGTTACCCACTCGGACAGGGGGGCCCCTCTGGGGCCAACGTCCTGACTTTC; CDR3: CASSYPLGQGGPSGANVLTF
D: .; V: TRBV11-2; size: .; J: TRBJ2-5; DNA: TGTGCCAGCAGGACCATTACAGGGCAAGAGACCCAGTACTTC; CDR3: CASRTITGQETQYF
D: .; V: TRBV12-3/TRBV12-4; size: .; J: TRBJ2-1; DNA: TGTGCCAGCAGTTTCGGTTCCCAACAATACAATGAGCAGTTCTTC; CDR3: CASSFGSQQYNEQFF
D: TRBD1; V: TRBV28; size: .; J: TRBJ2-1; DNA: TGTGCCAGCCAGGGGGCCACCCCTAACAATGAGCAGTTCTTC; CDR3: CASQGATPNNEQFF
D: TRBD1; V: TRBV20-1; size: few; J: TRBJ1-1; DNA: TGCAGTGCTAGTTCAGGGGGCAGCACTGAAGCTTTCTTT; CDR3: CSASSGGSTEAFF
D: .; V: TRBV4-3; size: few; J: TRBJ2-4; DNA: TGCGCCAGCAGCCAAGTGGGGGGCAAGCGAACAGTAGCCAAAAACATTCAGTACTTC; CDR3: CASSQVGGKRTVAKNIQYF
D: .; V: TRBV20-1; size: few; J: TRBJ2-7; DNA: TGCAGTGCTAGGATAATAACAGGGTTGGACGAGCAGTACTTC; CDR3: CSARIITGLDEQYF
D: .; V: TRBV7-9; size: many; J: TRBJ2-3; DNA: TGTGCCAGCAGCTTAGCCCCCGTCCGATTGGAGGATACGCAGTATTTT; CDR3: CASSLAPVRLEDTQYF
D: .; V: TRBV29-1; size: many; J: TRBJ1-1; DNA: TGCAGCGTTGTTAATAATGGGAACACTGAAGCTTTCTTT; CDR3: CSVVNNGNTEAFF
D: TRBD1; V: TRBV15; size: .; J: TRBJ1-2; DNA: TGTGCCACCAGCTTCTCGGACAGGGTGGGCGATGGCTACACCTTC; CDR3: CATSFSDRVGDGYTF
D: .; V: TRBV29-1; size: many; J: TRBJ2-2; DNA: TGCAGCGTTGCCGGGACGAGGACCGGGGAGCTGTTTTTT; CDR3: CSVAGTRTGELFF
D: .; V: TRBV7-2; size: .; J: TRBJ1-1; DNA: TGTGCCAGCAGCTCTTTAGGGGCAGAAGCTTTCTTT; CDR3: CASSSLGAEAFF
D: .; V: TRBV20-1; size: few; J: TRBJ2-4; DNA: TGCAGTGCTAGAGAGAACGGGGTCTCCAAAAACATTCAGTACTTC; CDR3: CSARENGVSKNIQYF
D: .; V: TRBV29-1; size: .; J: TRBJ2-6; DNA: TGCAGCGTATTGGACCCGAGGTCTGGGGCCAACGTCCTGACTTTC; CDR3: CSVLDPRSGANVLTF